What follows are 16 T cell receptor beta chains derived from one specimen sequenced in a study of OX40 agonist ivuxolimab in advanced cancers. The repertoire was sequenced with immunoSEQ multiplex PCR; TCRdb's copy has only in-frame clones and lacks some. This repertoire shows about 66,000 clones, roughly 85% found once; its top ten account for under 4.5%. The starting material was CD4+ or CD8+ T cells sorted from blood, obtained in a trial of the OX40 agonist ivuxolimab. Receptor source: an adult with an advanced solid tumor such as melanoma, head and neck, liver or kidney cancer.

This clone was detected once. The J gene is TRBJ1-2, the V gene TRBV27, with D possibly matching TRBD1 (5 bases). Between the trimmed V and J ends, which lost 4 bases and 8 bases, there was a span of 11 bases. The V gene's germline CDR1 is MNHEY and CDR2 SMNVEV (reference sequence). The CDR3 runs to 12 residues. CDR3 protein: CASSSHRQGYTF. The CDR3 DNA is TGTGCCAGCAGTTCCCACCGACAGGGCTACACCTTC.

V and J are TRBV27 and TRBJ2-1, with 8 bases aligning to TRBD1. J gave up 6 bases and V 5 bases, and 24 bases lay outside the gene matches. Per the germline V gene, CDR1 is MNHEY and CDR2 is SMNVEV (reference sequence). CDR3 size: 20 residues. CDR3 residues: CASSIGGIFSDREEPNEQFF. In nucleotides, the CDR3 is TGTGCCAGCAGTATCGGTGGTATTTTCTCGGACAGGGAAGAACCCAATGAGCAGTTCTTC.

The sample holds a few counts of this clone. The chain recombines TRBV30 with TRBJ1-2; 7 nucleotides align to TRBD1. CDR3 length equals 13 residues. V was pared by 6 bases and J by 3 bases, with 7 bases of the junction left unmatched. CDR1 GTSNPN and CDR2 SVGIG come from the germline V gene (reference sequence). CDR3 protein: CACVTGKYYGYTF. CDR3 coding DNA: TGTGCCTGCGTGACAGGGAAATACTATGGCTACACCTTC.

The CDR3 DNA sequence: TGTGCCAGCAGCTTCCCTGGGACTAGCGGATACAATGAGCAGTTCTTC. Translation gives CASSFPGTSGYNEQFF. The chain is built from TRBV7-9 and TRBJ2-1, with TRBD2 matching over 11 bases. The CDR3 has 16 amino acids. CDR1 is SEHNR, CDR2 FQNEAQ, per germline (reference sequence). J gave up 4 bases and V 3 bases, and 5 bases lay outside the gene matches.

The chain couples TRBV6-5 to TRBJ1-2, with D perhaps TRBD1 (6 bases). Germline CDR1 reads MNHEY; CDR2 reads SVGAGI. V was trimmed by 2 bases and J by 7 bases, leaving 14 bases between them. The CDR3 length is 14 residues. The CDR3 bases are TGTGCCAGCAGTTACGGTCGAGGGGGGTTTGGCTACACCTTC. It translates to CASSYGRGGFGYTF.

This chain links TRBV5-4 with TRBJ2-5, with D unclear. The CDR3 is 13 amino acids. Germline loops: CDR1 SGHNT, CDR2 YYREEE (reference sequence). Trimming removed 1 base from V and 2 bases from J, with 6 bases in between. CDR3 sequence (DNA): TGTGCCAGCAGCTTGAGGCAGCAAGAGACCCAGTACTTC. Protein product: CASSLRQQETQYF.

The chain uses TRBV4-3 and TRBJ2-7, with 7 positions matching TRBD1. Germline lookup yields CDR1 LGHNA and CDR2 YSLEER. CDR3 size: 15 residues. J gave up 2 bases and V 2 bases, and 6 bases lay outside the gene matches. CDR3 DNA sequence: TGCGCCAGCAGCCAATCAGGGGGATCAGCCTACGAGCAGTACTTC. Residues: CASSQSGGSAYEQYF.

The chain couples TRBV5-1 to TRBJ1-2; D not resolved. The V gene lost 0 bases and the J gene lost 12 bases, with 12 bases spanning the gap. CDR3 size: 12 residues. Germline V gene lookup returns CDR1 SGHRS and CDR2 YFSETQ. The CDR3 nucleotides read TGCGCCAGCAGCTTGGGAGAAGGGTTTAACACCTTC. Translated, it gives CASSLGEGFNTF.

V is TRBV27 and J is TRBJ2-5; tentatively, D is TRBD2 (6 bases). Germline V gene sequence: CDR1 MNHEY, CDR2 SMNVEV (reference sequence). V was shortened by 5 bases and J by 7 bases, with 17 bases between the two germline ends. There are 14 residues in the CDR3. CDR3 sequence (DNA): TGTGCCAGCAGTGTGGCAAGCGCCGGGGGGACCCAGTACTTC. Encoded protein: CASSVASAGGTQYF.

The rearrangement uses TRBV18 and TRBJ2-3; possible D gene TRBD2, 5 bases. CDR3 size: 16 residues. CDR1 is KGHSH and CDR2 is LQKENI in the germline V gene. With 1 base removed from V and 0 bases from J, the gap between germline ends came to 11 bases. The CDR3 coding sequence is TGTGCCAGCTCACCACTCCCCAGCGGTAGCACAGATACGCAGTATTTT. Protein product: CASSPLPSGSTDTQYF.

The rearrangement links TRBV9 to TRBJ2-3, with D perhaps matching TRBD1 (5 bases). The germline V gene encodes CDR1 SGDLS and CDR2 YYNGEE. This CDR3 is 19 amino acids long. Trimming cost V 2 bases and J 4 bases, with 26 bases left between them. This CDR3 reads CASSVNPKTRVESADTQYF. CDR3 bases: TGTGCCAGCAGCGTTAATCCGAAAACCAGGGTTGAAAGTGCAGATACGCAGTATTTT.

This clone has just one count. The chain carries TRBV6-5 and TRBJ2-5; D may be TRBD1 or TRBD2 (5 bases each). Germline-derived CDR1 and CDR2 are MNHEY and SVGAGI. This CDR3 region has 15 residues. V lost 6 bases and J lost 2, with 16 bases in between. In DNA form, the CDR3 reads TGTGCCAGCAGGTCTGGGGCCTGGACTCAAGAGACCCAGTACTTC. Translation: CASRSGAWTQETQYF.

J is TRBJ2-7 and V is TRBV10-3; 9 bases map to TRBD2. Trimming cost V 5 bases and J 2 bases; bases outside gene matches: 4. This CDR3 region has 14 residues. Germline V gives CDR1 ENHRY, CDR2 SYGVKD. This CDR3 reads CAISLAGTTYEQYF. DNA of the CDR3: TGTGCCATCAGTCTAGCGGGAACTACCTACGAGCAGTACTTC.

This clone qualifies as medium-sized. The chain links TRBV5-1 to TRBJ1-1, with 9 bases that match TRBD1. The V gene's germline CDR1 is SGHRS and CDR2 YFSETQ. CDR3 length: 15 amino acids. J gave up 5 bases and V 0 bases, and 5 bases lay outside the gene matches. CDR3 in DNA: TGCGCCAGCAGCTTGGGGGACAGGGAGGGGACTGAAGCTTTCTTT. Protein: CASSLGDREGTEAFF.

The chain recombines TRBV18 with TRBJ2-7; D not resolved. In germline, CDR1 is KGHSH, CDR2 LQKENI. This CDR3 has 12 residues. The V end was cut by 1 base, the J end by 6 bases, with 7 bases between. The CDR3 protein is CASSPQGGEQYF. In DNA, the CDR3 is TGTGCCAGCTCACCACAAGGCGGCGAGCAGTACTTC.

In nucleotides, the CDR3 is TGTGCCAGCAGCTTAGTCCCGGGTCCGGGGGTCCAAGAGACCCAGTACTTC. Translation gives CASSLVPGPGVQETQYF. This chain links TRBV11-3 with TRBJ2-5, with a weak D call TRBD2 (6 bases). Trimming shortened V by 1 base and J by 1 base, and 16 bases separated the two germline ends. CDR3 length: 17 residues. The germline V gene has CDR1 SGHNT and CDR2 YENEEA. The whole variable domain, filled in from reference TRBV11-3 and TRBJ2-5, reads EAGVVQSPRYKIIEKKQPVAFWCNPISGHNTLYWYLQNLGQGPELLIRYENEEAVDDSQLPKDRFSAERLKGVDSTLKIQPAELGDSAVYLCASSLVPGPGVQETQYFGPGTRLLVL.